One sample yielded the 7 T cell receptor beta chains listed below, sequenced in a study of cytomegalovirus exposure and HLA in healthy donors. The PCR used 60 Vbeta and 13 Jbeta primers. This table comes from immunoSEQ multiplex PCR, and its TCRdb copy is limited to in-frame clones, with some not included. The table has about 120,000 clones, around 73% seen once. Sequencing was done on a sample of PBMCs. Source of these receptors: a man aged 25 to 40 in good health and CMV-seropositive.

In its sample, this clone was seen a few times. This chain links TRBV29-1 with TRBJ2-1; D gene ambiguous. Germline assignment: CDR1 SQVTM and CDR2 ANQGSEA. This CDR3 has 14 amino acids. V shed 0 bases and J shed 4 bases, with 10 bases lying between them. The CDR3 coding sequence is TGCAGCGTTGAAGAGGCAGTTGCATACAATGAGCAGTTCTTC. It encodes CSVEEAVAYNEQFF.

This clone was counted only a few times. Different DNA sequences within this sample yield the same CDR3. The rearrangement links TRBV28 to TRBJ1-1; 7 bases are a match to TRBD1. The CDR3 runs 18 residues. V shed 0 bases and J 0 bases; nucleotides not matched to a gene: 10. From germline, CDR1 is MDHEN and CDR2 SYDVKM. The CDR3 region is CASSLWRYGTDMNTEAFF. Here the CDR3 DNA reads TGTGCCAGCAGTTTATGGAGGTACGGGACAGACATGAACACTGAAGCTTTCTTT.

The chain carries TRBV5-1 and TRBJ2-5, with a weak D call TRBD2 (5 bases). Trimming took 5 bases from V and 0 from J, leaving 14 bases between them. Germline V gene lookup returns CDR1 SGHRS and CDR2 YFSETQ. This CDR3 has 15 residues. The CDR3 reads CASSRTRGDQETQYF. CDR3 DNA sequence: TGCGCCAGCAGTCGGACCCGGGGAGACCAAGAGACCCAGTACTTC.

The genes are TRBV6-5 and TRBJ1-5; D gene ambiguous. CDR1 is MNHEY and CDR2 is SVGAGI in the germline V gene. Trimming stripped 0 bases from V and 1 base from J, with 10 bases between. CDR3 length: 16 residues. The CDR3 nucleotides read TGTGCCAGCAGTTACTCGAGATCGGGAAGCAATCAGCCCCAGCATTTT. Its translation: CASSYSRSGSNQPQHF.

The chain links TRBV10-3 to TRBJ1-2, with TRBD1 identical over 10 bases. Germline loops: CDR1 ENHRY, CDR2 SYGVKD. The CDR3 runs to 13 residues. After removal of 7 bases from V and 5 bases from J, the junction contained 4 bases not matched to a gene. CDR3: CAITPDRGYGYTF. CDR3 coding DNA: TGTGCCATCACTCCGGACAGGGGGTATGGCTACACCTTC.

The chain combines TRBV6-1 with TRBJ1-5; weak D call: TRBD1 (6 bases). Trimming cost V 4 bases and J 5 bases, with 12 bases left between them. The CDR3 totals 14 residues. The V gene's germline CDR1 is MNHNS and CDR2 SASEGT. CDR3 residues: CASSARQADQPQHF. In nucleotides, the CDR3 is TGTGCCAGCAGTGCCCGACAGGCAGATCAGCCCCAGCATTTT.

This rearrangement joins TRBV7-2 to TRBJ2-3; 11 nucleotides agree with TRBD2. Germline loops: CDR1 SGHTA, CDR2 FQGNSA. The CDR3 loop spans 16 amino acids. V was pared by 4 bases and J by 0 bases, with 3 bases of the junction left unmatched. The DNA of the CDR3 is TGTGCCAGCAGCTCGGGGACTAGCGGTAGCACAGATACGCAGTATTTT. This translates into CASSSGTSGSTDTQYF.